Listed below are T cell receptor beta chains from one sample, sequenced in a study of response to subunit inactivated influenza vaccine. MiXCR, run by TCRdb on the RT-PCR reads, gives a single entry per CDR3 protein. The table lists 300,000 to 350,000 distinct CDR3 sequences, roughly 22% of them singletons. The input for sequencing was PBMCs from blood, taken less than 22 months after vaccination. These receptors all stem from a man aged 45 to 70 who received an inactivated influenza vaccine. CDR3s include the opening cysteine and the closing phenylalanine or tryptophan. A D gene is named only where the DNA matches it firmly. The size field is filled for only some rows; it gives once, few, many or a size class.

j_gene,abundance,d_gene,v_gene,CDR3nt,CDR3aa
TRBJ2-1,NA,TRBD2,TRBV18,TGTGCCAGCTCACCGTTACTAGCGGGAGGGTTACACAATGAGCAGTTCTTC,CASSPLLAGGLHNEQFF
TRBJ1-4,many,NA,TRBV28,TGTGCCAGCAGTTTACAGGGAGAAAAACTGTTTTTT,CASSLQGEKLFF
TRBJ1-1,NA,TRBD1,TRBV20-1,TGCAGTGCCGGGGACAGGGCGGACACTGAAGCTTTCTTC,CSAGDRADTEAFF
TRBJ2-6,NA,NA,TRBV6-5,TGTGCCAGCAGTTACGGCGCATCTGGGGCCAACGTCCTGACTTTC,CASSYGASGANVLTF
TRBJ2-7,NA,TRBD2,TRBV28,TGTGCCAGCAGGGAAACTAGCGCCTACGAGCAGTACTTC,CASRETSAYEQYF
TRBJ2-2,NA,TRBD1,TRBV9,TGTGCCAGCAGCTCTCGGACAGGGTCCGACACCGGGGAGCTGTTTTTT,CASSSRTGSDTGELFF
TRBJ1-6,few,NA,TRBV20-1,TGCAGTGTCACGGGCAGGGAGGAATCACCCCTCCACTTT,CSVTGREESPLHF
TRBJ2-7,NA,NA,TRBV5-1,TGCGCCACCCCTAAGGCCCGGAACTACGAGCAGTACTTC,CATPKARNYEQYF
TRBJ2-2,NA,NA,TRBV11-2,TGTGCCAGCAGCTTCAGGGGAGCCGGGGAGCTGTTTTTT,CASSFRGAGELFF
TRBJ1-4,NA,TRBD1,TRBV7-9,TGTGCCAGCAGCTACAGGGGGGGAGATGAAAAACTGTTTTTT,CASSYRGGDEKLFF
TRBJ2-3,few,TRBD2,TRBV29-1,TGCAGCGTTGAAGATATCGGGACTAGCGGGAGTTCAGATACGCAGTATTTT,CSVEDIGTSGSSDTQYF
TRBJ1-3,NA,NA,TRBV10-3,TGTGCCATCAGTGAGTCCCAGCTGAGAGGAGATGGAAACACCATATATTTT,CAISESQLRGDGNTIYF
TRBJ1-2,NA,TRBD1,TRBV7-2,TGTGCCAGCAGCTTAGCGTCGGGACAGCGGGCCCTAGACACCTTC,CASSLASGQRALDTF
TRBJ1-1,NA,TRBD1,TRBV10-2,TGCGCCAGCAGTGCAGGGACAGGGGGCGTAACTGAAGCTTTCTTT,CASSAGTGGVTEAFF
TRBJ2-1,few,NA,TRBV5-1,TGCGCCAGCAGCCCTACTCTAGCGTCCAACTACAATGAGCAGTTCTTC,CASSPTLASNYNEQFF
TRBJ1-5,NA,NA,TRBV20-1,TGCAGTGCTTCTCCGACAGGAACCCAGCATTTT,CSASPTGTQHF
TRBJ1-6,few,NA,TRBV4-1,TGCGCCAGCAGCGTCGCGGGGAATTCACCCCTCCACTTT,CASSVAGNSPLHF
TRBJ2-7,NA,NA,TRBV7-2,TGTGCCAGCAGCGAGGGGACGGGCATTTACTACGAGCAGTACTTC,CASSEGTGIYYEQYF
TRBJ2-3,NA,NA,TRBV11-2,TGTGCCAGCAGCGTTACTAGGGGTACCCCCACTAGCACAGATACGCAGTATTTT,CASSVTRGTPTSTDTQYF
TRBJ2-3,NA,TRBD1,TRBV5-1,TGCGCCAGCAGCTTGTGGGGACAGGTCACAGATACGCAGTATTTT,CASSLWGQVTDTQYF
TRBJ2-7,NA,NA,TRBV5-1,TGCGCCAGCAAGGGGGGCGGTCTTGACTACGAGCAGTACTTC,CASKGGGLDYEQYF
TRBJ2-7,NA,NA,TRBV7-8,TGTGCCAGCAGCTTAGGGTCTTGGTACGAGCAGTACTTC,CASSLGSWYEQYF
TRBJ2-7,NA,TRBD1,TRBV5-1,TGCGCCAGCCGAGTTGGGACAGGGGCCTACGAGCAGTACTTC,CASRVGTGAYEQYF
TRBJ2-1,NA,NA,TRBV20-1,TGCAGTGCTAGCGGGAGAATGTACAATGAGCAGTTCTTC,CSASGRMYNEQFF
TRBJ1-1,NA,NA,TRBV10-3,TGTGCCATCAGTACAACAGGGAACACTGAAGCTTTCTTT,CAISTTGNTEAFF
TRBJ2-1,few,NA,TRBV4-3,TGCGCCAGCAGCCGGGGATCCCGATCCTACAATGAGCAGTTCTTC,CASSRGSRSYNEQFF
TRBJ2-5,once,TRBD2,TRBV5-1,TGCGCCAGCAGCGCCGGGACTAGCCATGAGACCCAGTACTTC,CASSAGTSHETQYF
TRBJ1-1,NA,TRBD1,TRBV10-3,TGTGCCATCAGTGACAGGGGGCTGGACACTGAAGCTTTCTTT,CAISDRGLDTEAFF
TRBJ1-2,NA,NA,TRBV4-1,TGCGCCAGCAGCCAAGATTCCCAGGGCTATGGCTACACCTTC,CASSQDSQGYGYTF
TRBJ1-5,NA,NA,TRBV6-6,TGTGCCAGTCGGACGGGGGAAAGGTCCCAGCATTTT,CASRTGERSQHF
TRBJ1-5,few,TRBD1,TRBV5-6,TGTGCCAGCAGCTCACAGGGGAACGGGCAGCCCCAGCATTTT,CASSSQGNGQPQHF
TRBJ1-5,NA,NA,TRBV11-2,TGTGCCAGCAGCTTAGATTTTATTTTAGCTGTGGGTGGTCGCAATCAGCCCCAGCATTTT,CASSLDFILAVGGRNQPQHF
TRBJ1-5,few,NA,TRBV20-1,TGCAGTGCTCAAACAGGGCTAAGGAGCAATCAGCCCCAGCATTTT,CSAQTGLRSNQPQHF